The clone carrying this T cell receptor beta chain is classed as medium-sized. Clones were sequenced by immunoSEQ multiplex PCR, and TCRdb holds only the in-frame ones, with some missing. The profile shows 250,000 to 300,000 clones, almost 85% of them singletons. This entry is derived from a study of control samples from healthy donors and cancer patients. Sequencing was done on a sample of PBMCs. The sequence was obtained from a woman aged 55-69 years with lung cancer.

CDR3 in DNA: TGTGCCAGCAGCTTGGACCCCGGGACAGGGGGCTATGAGCAGTACTTC. It encodes CASSLDPGTGGYEQYF. The V gene is TRBV5-4, the J gene TRBJ2-7, with 12 bases matching TRBD1. Per germline, CDR1 SGHNT and CDR2 YYREEE (reference sequence). This CDR3 is 16 amino acids long. Trimming cost V 0 bases and J 7 bases; bases outside gene matches: 8.